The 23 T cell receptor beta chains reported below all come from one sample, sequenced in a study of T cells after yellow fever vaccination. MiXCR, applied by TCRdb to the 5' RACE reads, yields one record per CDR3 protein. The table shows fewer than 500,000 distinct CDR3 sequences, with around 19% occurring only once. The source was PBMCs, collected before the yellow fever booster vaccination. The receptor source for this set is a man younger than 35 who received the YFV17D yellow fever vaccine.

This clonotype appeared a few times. CDR3 region: CASSHPLASNYEQYF. The CDR3 DNA reads as TGTGCCAGCTCCCACCCCTTAGCGAGTAACTACGAGCAGTACTTC. The chain links TRBV18 to TRBJ2-7; perhaps TRBD2 as D (5 bases). V gave up 6 bases and J gave up 3 bases, with 18 bases separating them. The V gene's germline CDR1 is KGHSH and CDR2 LQKENI. The CDR3 extends over 15 amino acids.

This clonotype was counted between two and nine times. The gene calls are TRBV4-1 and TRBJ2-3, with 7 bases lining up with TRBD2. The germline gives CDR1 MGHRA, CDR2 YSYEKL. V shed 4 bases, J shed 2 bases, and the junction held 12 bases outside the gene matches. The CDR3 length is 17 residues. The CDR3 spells CASSLTRGAGNTDTQYF. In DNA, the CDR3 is TGCGCCAGCAGCCTCACCCGTGGAGCGGGGAACACAGATACGCAGTATTTT.

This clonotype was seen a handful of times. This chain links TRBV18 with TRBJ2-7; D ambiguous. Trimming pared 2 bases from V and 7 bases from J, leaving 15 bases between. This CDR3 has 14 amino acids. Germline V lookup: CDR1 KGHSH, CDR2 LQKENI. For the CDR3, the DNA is TGTGCCAGCTCACCATTGGCAAGAGTGGAGGAGCAGTACGTC. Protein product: CASSPLARVEEQYV.

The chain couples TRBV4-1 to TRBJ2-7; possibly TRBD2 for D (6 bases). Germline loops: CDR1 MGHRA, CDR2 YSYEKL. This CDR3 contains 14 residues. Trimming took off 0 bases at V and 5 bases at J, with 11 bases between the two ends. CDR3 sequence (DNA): TGCGCCAGCAGCCAAGAGGGGGGTAGCAACGAGCAGTACTTC. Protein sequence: CASSQEGGSNEQYF.

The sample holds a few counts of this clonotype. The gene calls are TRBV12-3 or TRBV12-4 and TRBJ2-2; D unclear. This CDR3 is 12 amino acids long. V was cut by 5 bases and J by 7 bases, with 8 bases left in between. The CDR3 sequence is CASSRAFGELFF. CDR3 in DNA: TGTGCCAGCAGTAGGGCCTTCGGGGAGCTGTTTTTT.

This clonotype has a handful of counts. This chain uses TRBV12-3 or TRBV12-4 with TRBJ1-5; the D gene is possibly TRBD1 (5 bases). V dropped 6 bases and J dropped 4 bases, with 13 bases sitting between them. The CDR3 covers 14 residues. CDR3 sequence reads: CASSPQGVNQPQHF. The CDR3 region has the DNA TGTGCCAGCAGCCCCCAGGGCGTAAATCAGCCCCAGCATTTT.

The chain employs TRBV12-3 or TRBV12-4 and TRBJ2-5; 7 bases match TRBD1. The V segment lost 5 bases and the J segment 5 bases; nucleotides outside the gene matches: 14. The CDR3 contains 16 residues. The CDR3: CASSEPTATGDETQYF. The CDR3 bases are TGTGCCAGCAGTGAACCAACCGCCACAGGGGATGAGACCCAGTACTTC.

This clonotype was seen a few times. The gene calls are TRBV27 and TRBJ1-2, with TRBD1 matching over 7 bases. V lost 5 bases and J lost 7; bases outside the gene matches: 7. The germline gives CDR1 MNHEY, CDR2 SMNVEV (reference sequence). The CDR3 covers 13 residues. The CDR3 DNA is TGTGCCAGCAGTCTCCGGGACAGATCTGGCTACACCTTC. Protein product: CASSLRDRSGYTF.

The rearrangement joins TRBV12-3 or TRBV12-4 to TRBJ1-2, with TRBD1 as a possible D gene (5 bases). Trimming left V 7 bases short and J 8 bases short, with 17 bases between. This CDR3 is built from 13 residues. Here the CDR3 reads CASTVTVRYGYTF. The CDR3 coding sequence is TGTGCCAGCACCGTGACAGTACGATACGGCTACACCTTC.

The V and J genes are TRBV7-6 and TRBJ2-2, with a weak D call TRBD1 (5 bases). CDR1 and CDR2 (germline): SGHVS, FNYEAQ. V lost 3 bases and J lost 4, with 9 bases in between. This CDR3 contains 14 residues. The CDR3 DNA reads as TGTGCCAGCAGCTTCGATGGGGCCACCGGGGAGCTGTTTTTT. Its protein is CASSFDGATGELFF. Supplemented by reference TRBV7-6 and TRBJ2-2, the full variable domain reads GAGVSQSPRYKVTKRGQDVALRCDPISGHVSLYWYRQALGQGPEFLTYFNYEAQQDKSGLPNDRFSAERPEGSISTLTIQRTEQRDSAMYRCASSFDGATGELFFGEGSRLTVL.

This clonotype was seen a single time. CDR3 sequence: CASSQGRGGGQGAEAFF. In DNA form, the CDR3 reads TGTGCCAGCAGCCAAGGGAGGGGAGGGGGACAGGGGGCTGAAGCTTTCTTT. The chain has TRBV3-1 and TRBJ1-1; 11 positions agree with TRBD1. V trimming: 1 base; J trimming: 6 bases; junction bases outside the gene matches: 10. There are 17 residues in the CDR3. CDR1 LGHDT and CDR2 YNNKEL come from the germline V gene (reference sequence).

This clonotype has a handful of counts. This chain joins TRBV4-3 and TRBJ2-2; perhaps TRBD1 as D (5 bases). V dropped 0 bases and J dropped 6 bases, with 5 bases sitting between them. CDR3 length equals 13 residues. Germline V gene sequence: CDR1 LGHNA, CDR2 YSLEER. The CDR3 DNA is TGCGCCAGCAGCCAAGAACAGGCCGGGGAGCTGTTTTTT. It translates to CASSQEQAGELFF.

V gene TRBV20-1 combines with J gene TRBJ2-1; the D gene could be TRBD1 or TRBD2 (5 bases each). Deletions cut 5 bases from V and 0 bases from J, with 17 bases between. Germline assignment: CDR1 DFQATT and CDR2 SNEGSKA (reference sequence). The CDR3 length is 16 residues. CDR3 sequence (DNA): TGCAGTGCTGAATCCCCCGGGGCGGACTCCTACAATGAGCAGTTCTTC. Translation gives CSAESPGADSYNEQFF.

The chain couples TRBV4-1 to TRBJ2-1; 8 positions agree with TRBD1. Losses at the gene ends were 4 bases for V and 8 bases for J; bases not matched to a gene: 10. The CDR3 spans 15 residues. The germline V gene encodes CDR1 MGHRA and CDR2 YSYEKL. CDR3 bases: TGCGCCAGCAGCCCATCCGGGCAGGGGGCCTATGAGCAGTTCTTC. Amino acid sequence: CASSPSGQGAYEQFF.

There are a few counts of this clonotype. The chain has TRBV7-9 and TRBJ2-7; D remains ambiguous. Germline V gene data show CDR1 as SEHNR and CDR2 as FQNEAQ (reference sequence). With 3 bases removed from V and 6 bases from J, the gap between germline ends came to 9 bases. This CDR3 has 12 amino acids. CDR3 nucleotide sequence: TGTGCCAGCAGCTTTTCACAGTCCGAGCAGTACTTC. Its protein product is CASSFSQSEQYF.

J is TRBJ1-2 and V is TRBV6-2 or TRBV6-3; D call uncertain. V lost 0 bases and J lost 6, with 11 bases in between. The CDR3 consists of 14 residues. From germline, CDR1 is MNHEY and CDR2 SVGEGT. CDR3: CASSYSSEGNGYTF. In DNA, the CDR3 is TGTGCCAGCAGTTACTCCTCGGAAGGGAATGGCTACACCTTC.

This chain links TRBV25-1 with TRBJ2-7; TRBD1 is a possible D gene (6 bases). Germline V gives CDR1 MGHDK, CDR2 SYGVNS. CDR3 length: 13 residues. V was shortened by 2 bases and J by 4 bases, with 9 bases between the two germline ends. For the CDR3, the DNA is TGTGCCAGCAGTGAAGGGGGCTGGTACGAGCAGTACTTC. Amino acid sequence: CASSEGGWYEQYF.

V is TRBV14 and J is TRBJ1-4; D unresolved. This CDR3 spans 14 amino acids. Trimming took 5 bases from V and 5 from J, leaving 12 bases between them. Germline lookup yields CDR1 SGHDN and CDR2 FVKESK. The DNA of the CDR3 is TGTGCCAGCAGCTACCGACGTGTCAATGAAAAACTGTTTTTT. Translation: CASSYRRVNEKLFF.

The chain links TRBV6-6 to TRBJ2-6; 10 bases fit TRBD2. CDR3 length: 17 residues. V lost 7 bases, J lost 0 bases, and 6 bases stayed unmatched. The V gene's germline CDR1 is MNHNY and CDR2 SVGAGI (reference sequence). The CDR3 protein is CASTNSGGSSGANVLTF. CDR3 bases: TGTGCCAGCACCAATAGCGGGGGGAGCTCTGGGGCCAACGTCCTGACTTTC.

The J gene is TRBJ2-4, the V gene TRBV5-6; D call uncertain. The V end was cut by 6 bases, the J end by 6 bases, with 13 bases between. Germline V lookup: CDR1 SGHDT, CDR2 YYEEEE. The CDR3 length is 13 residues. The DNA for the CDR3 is TGTGCCAGCAACATAAAGGGTGGAAACATTCAGTACTTC. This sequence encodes CASNIKGGNIQYF.

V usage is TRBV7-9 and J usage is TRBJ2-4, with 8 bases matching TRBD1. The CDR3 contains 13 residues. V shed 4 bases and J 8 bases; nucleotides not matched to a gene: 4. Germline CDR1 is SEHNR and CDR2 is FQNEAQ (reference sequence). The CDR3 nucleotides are TGTGCCAGCAGCTCAAAGGACAGGGACATTCAGTACTTC. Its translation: CASSSKDRDIQYF.

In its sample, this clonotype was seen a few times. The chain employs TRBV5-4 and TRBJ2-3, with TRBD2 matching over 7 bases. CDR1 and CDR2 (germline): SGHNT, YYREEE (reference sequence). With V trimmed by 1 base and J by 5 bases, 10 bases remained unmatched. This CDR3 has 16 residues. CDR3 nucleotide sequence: TGTGCCAGCAGCTTGTATCAAGCGGGGCGGGGAGATACGCAGTATTTT. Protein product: CASSLYQAGRGDTQYF.

The CDR3: CASSQESGQHYGYTF. CDR3 nucleotides: TGTGCCAGCAGCCAAGAGTCGGGACAGCACTATGGCTACACCTTC. This rearrangement joins TRBV3-2 to TRBJ1-2; the table names TRBD1, a call not compared with the DNA. TRBV3-2 is shown as a pseudogene. The CDR3 sequence is 15 residues long.